This T cell receptor beta chain emerged from a study of response to subunit inactivated influenza vaccine. MiXCR was run by TCRdb on the RT-PCR reads, yielding one entry per CDR3 protein. The sample includes 750,000 to 850,000 distinct CDR3 sequences, less than 20% of them seen just once. CDR1 and CDR2 (germline): SGHTA, FQGNSA. The CDR3 is 16 residues long. The junction had 5 bases not matched to a gene; V was cut back by 1 base and J by 3 bases. This clonotype was found a few times. The receptor was derived from a man aged 45-65 years who received an inactivated influenza vaccine. The chain couples TRBV7-2 to TRBJ2-1; 8 bases are a match to TRBD2. Sequences were derived from PBMCs from blood, sampled more than 4 days after vaccination. The CDR3 coding sequence is TGTGCCAGCAGCTTAGAGTTGGGACTAGGCTACAATGAGCAGTTCTTC. Its translation: CASSLELGLGYNEQFF. Based on the CDR3 plus reference TRBV7-2 and TRBJ2-1, the full variable domain is GAGVSQSPSNKVTEKGKDVELRCDPISGHTALYWYRQSLGQGLEFLIYFQGNSAPDKSGLPSDRFSAERTGGSVSTLTIQRTQQEDSAVYLCASSLELGLGYNEQFFGPGTRLTVL.